This TCR beta chain originates from a study of shared clonotypes between healthy human individuals. The study's findings and limits: Investigators collected only blood, and repertoires in tissues likely differ. Researchers found naive subsets generally carried larger estimated richness than memory subsets.

With respect to this clone: Antigen unknown.

Profiling relied on immunoSEQ multiplex PCR, and the TCRdb table lists in-frame clones only, not all of them. The profile shows 100,000 or so clones, about 72% of them singletons. V lost 4 bases and J 4 bases, leaving 13 bases between the germline ends. The CDR3 loop spans 15 amino acids. Germline V CDR1 and CDR2: WSHSY, SAAADI. CD8 memory fractions consisted of CD45RO+ and CCR7-negative CD45RA+ TemRA cells together. The sample was memory CD8+ T cells sorted from blood. Subset described: CD45RO+ cells pooled with CCR7-negative TemRA cells. The chain recombines TRBV10-2 with TRBJ1-4; TRBD1 is a possible D gene (6 bases). The source of this sequence is a woman between 25 and 40 years old in good health. The CDR3 nucleotides are TGCGCCAGCAGTGTAGACAGGAGCCTTAATGAAAAACTGTTTTTT. This sequence encodes CASSVDRSLNEKLFF.